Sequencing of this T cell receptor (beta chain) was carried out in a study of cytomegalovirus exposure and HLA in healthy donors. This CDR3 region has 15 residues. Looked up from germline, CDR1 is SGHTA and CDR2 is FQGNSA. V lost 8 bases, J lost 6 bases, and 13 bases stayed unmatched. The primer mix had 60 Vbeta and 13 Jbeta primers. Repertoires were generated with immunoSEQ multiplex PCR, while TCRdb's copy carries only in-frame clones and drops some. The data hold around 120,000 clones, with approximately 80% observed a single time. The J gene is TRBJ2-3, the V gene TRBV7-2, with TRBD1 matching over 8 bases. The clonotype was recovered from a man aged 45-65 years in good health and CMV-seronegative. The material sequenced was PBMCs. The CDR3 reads CASGDAGGAFDTQYF. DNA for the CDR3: TGTGCCAGCGGGGACGCAGGGGGCGCGTTCGATACGCAGTATTTT.